The 4 T cell receptor beta chains in this list originate from one sample, sequenced in a study of OX40 agonist ivuxolimab in advanced cancers. Assay: immunoSEQ multiplex PCR; the TCRdb copy retains only in-frame clones and omits some. The sample shows around 89,000 clones, about nine tenths of them seen only once. The source material was CD4+ or CD8+ T cells sorted from blood, sampled in a trial of the OX40 agonist ivuxolimab. The source is an adult with an advanced solid tumor such as melanoma, head and neck, liver or kidney cancer.

A single count supports this clone. The rearrangement joins TRBV5-4 to TRBJ2-1, with D possibly matching TRBD2 (5 bases). Trimming took off 0 bases at V and 6 bases at J, with 19 bases between the two ends. Germline CDR1 SGHNT, CDR2 YYREEE (reference sequence). This CDR3 region has 17 residues. CDR3 in DNA: TGTGCCAGCAGCTTGGCCCAGGTAGCGATCCCCGGCAATGAGCAGTTCTTC. It is translated as CASSLAQVAIPGNEQFF.

CDR3 amino acids: CASSLAAGAETQYF. Here the CDR3 DNA reads TGCGCCAGCAGCTTGGCCGCGGGGGCCGAGACCCAGTACTTC. The rearrangement links TRBV5-1 to TRBJ2-5, with a tentative D call TRBD2 (7 bases). V dropped 0 bases and J dropped 5 bases, with 11 bases sitting between them. The V gene's germline CDR1 is SGHRS and CDR2 YFSETQ. The CDR3 covers 14 residues.

Concerning this clone: Other DNA sequences of this sample code for an identical CDR3. The CDR3 loop reads CASSLGAGGPTDTQYF. In nucleotides, the CDR3 is TGCGCCAGCAGCTTGGGAGCGGGGGGTCCCACAGATACGCAGTATTTT. The V and J genes are TRBV5-1 and TRBJ2-3; 9 nucleotides line up with TRBD2. CDR3 length: 16 amino acids. V was pared by 0 bases and J by 2 bases, with 4 bases of the junction left unmatched. In germline, CDR1 is SGHRS, CDR2 YFSETQ.

About this clone itself: No conserved phenylalanine or tryptophan ends this CDR3, so it is likely a read error. The DNA is omitted, as the CDR3 cannot be located on it reliably, and the CDR3 follows TCRdb's listing. The rearrangement links TRBV28 to TRBJ1-1. Germline-derived CDR1 and CDR2 are MDHEN and SYDVKM. Including both end residues, the CDR3 is 13 amino acids long. The CDR3 loop reads CASRRATTRGSFI.